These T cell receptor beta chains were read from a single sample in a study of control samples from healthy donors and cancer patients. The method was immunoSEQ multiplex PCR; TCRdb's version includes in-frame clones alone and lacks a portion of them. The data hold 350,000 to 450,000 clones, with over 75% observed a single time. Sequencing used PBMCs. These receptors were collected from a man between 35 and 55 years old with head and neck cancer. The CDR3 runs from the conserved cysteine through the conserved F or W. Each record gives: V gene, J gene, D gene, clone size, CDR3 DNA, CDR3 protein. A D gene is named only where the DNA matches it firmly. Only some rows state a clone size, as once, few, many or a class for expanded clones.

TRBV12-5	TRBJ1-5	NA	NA	TGTGCTAGTGGGAAGACGCTAACAGTGGGGGGATATAGCAATCAGCCCCAGCATTTT	CASGKTLTVGGYSNQPQHF
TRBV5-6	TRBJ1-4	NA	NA	TGTGCCAGCAGCTTTAGGGGGTTACCTAATGAAAAACTGTTTTTT	CASSFRGLPNEKLFF
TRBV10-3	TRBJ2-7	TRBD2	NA	TGTGCCATCAGTGAGCCGAGGGGGACTAGCGGGAGATACGAGCAGTACTTC	CAISEPRGTSGRYEQYF
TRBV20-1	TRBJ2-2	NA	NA	TGCAGTGCTAGTAAGGCGGGGCCATCCCACTACACCGGGGAGCTGTTTTTT	CSASKAGPSHYTGELFF
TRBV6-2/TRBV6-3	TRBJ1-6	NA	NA	TGTGCCAGCAGTTCCCCGGAATCGCGGGGAAGAGACTCACCCCTCCACTTT	CASSSPESRGRDSPLHF
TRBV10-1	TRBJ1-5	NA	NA	TGCGCCAGCAGTATACAGGCCTCTTCCCAGCATTTT	CASSIQASSQHF
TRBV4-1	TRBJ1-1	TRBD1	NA	TGCGCCAGCAGCCAATCAACAGGGGCCAACACTGAAGCTTTCTTT	CASSQSTGANTEAFF
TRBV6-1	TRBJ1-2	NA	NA	TGTGCCAGCAGTGAAGGCAGCTCTAACTATGGCTACACCTTC	CASSEGSSNYGYTF
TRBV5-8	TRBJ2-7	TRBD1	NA	TGTGCCAGCAGCTGGCTAATGGGACAGGGCCTGAGGTACGAGCAGTACTTC	CASSWLMGQGLRYEQYF
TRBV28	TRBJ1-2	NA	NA	TGTGCCAGCAGTTTATTTAAGGGAAGCTATGGCTACACCTTC	CASSLFKGSYGYTF
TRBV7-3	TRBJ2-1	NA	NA	TGTGCCAGCAGCTCCCGGTCGGGCCGCGGGAATGAGCAGTTCTTC	CASSSRSGRGNEQFF
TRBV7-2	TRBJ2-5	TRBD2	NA	TGTGCCAGCAGCTATGGGGCCTTAGCGGGAAGGGTCCGGGAGACCCAGTACTTC	CASSYGALAGRVRETQYF
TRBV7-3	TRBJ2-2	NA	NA	TGTGCCAGCAGCTTACAGCCAGGGGAGAACACCGGGGAGCTGTTTTTT	CASSLQPGENTGELFF
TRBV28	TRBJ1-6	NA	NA	TGTGCCACCGTGACACAGGGCGGTTCACCCCTCCACTTT	CATVTQGGSPLHF
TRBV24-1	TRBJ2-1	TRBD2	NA	TGTGCCACCAGTGATACTAGCGGGAGGGCCCCCTATGAGCAGTTCTTC	CATSDTSGRAPYEQFF
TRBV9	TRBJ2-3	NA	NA	TGTGCCAGCAGCGTAGGTGGAGACTTCGGGGATACGCAGTATTTT	CASSVGGDFGDTQYF
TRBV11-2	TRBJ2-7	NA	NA	TGTGCCAGCAGCTTAGGAAACGAGCAGTACTTC	CASSLGNEQYF
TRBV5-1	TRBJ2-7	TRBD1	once	TGCGCCAGCAGCCCAAGGACAGGGGGTTCCTACGAGCAGTACTTC	CASSPRTGGSYEQYF
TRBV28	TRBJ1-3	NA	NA	TGTGCCAGCAGACTCTCTGGAAACACCATATATTTT	CASRLSGNTIYF
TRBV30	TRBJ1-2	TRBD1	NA	TGTGCCTGGACCCCGGGAGGGGGCGCGATAAACTATGGCTACACCTTC	CAWTPGGGAINYGYTF
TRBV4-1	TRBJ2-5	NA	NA	TGCGCCAGCAGCCGTGGCAGTAGCCAAGAGACCCAGTACTTC	CASSRGSSQETQYF
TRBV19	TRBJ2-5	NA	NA	TGTGCCAGTAGTCTGACCAGCGAACAGGGGACCCAGTACTTC	CASSLTSEQGTQYF
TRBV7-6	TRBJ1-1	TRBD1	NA	TGTGCCAGCAGCATCCAAGCAGGGGGGAACACTGAAGCTTTCTTT	CASSIQAGGNTEAFF
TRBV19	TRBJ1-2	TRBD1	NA	TGTGCCAGTAGTATAGGTGGACAGGGCACCTATGGCTACACCTTC	CASSIGGQGTYGYTF
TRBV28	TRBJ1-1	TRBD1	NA	TGTGCCACAGCCGGGACAGGGGTAATCGGCACTGAAGCTTTCTTT	CATAGTGVIGTEAFF
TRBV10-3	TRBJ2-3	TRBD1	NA	TGTGCTATCAGTGAGCCCCCGGGACAGGGAAGTTTGAGAAGCACAGATACGCAGTATTTT	CAISEPPGQGSLRSTDTQYF
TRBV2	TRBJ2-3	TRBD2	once	TGTGCCAGCAGCCGGAGCGGGAGGGGAATGAGCACAGATACGCAGTATTTT	CASSRSGRGMSTDTQYF
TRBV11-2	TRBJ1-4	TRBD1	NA	TGTGCCAGCAGCTCCCGGACAGGGGCCGGCGAAAAACTGTTTTTT	CASSSRTGAGEKLFF
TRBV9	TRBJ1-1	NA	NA	TGTGCCAGCAGCACACTTCCGGGACACCCGAACACTGAAGCTTTCTTT	CASSTLPGHPNTEAFF
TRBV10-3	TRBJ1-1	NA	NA	TGTGCCATCAGTGAAATGGGGCCCGACACTGAAGCTTTCTTT	CAISEMGPDTEAFF
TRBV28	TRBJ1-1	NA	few	TGTGCCAGCAGTTTAACAGGGCCTATGAACACTGAAGCTTTCTTT	CASSLTGPMNTEAFF
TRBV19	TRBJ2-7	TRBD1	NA	TGTGCCAGTAGTACCCGGGACAGGTCCTACGAGCAGTACTTC	CASSTRDRSYEQYF
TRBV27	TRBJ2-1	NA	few	TGTGCCAGCAGTTTAGGGTCATCACCCAGAGAGCAGTTCTTC	CASSLGSSPREQFF
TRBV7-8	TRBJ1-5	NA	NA	TGTGCCAGCAGCTTTGGCGCGCAAATCAATCAGCCCCAGCATTTT	CASSFGAQINQPQHF
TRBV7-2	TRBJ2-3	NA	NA	TGTGCCAGCAGCCCCCGGGGAGATCGGACTAGCACAGATACGCAGTATTTT	CASSPRGDRTSTDTQYF
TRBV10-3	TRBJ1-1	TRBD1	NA	TGTGCCATCAGCGGGACAGGGGCCCCCAAGTACACTGAAGCTTTCTTT	CAISGTGAPKYTEAFF
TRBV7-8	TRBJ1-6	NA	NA	TGTGCCAGCAGCGATAATGGTCCCACAAATTCACCCCTCCACTTT	CASSDNGPTNSPLHF
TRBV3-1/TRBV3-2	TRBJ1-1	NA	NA	TGTGCCAGCAGCCAGCACACCAGCCCGGGAAACACTGAAGCTTTCTTT	CASSQHTSPGNTEAFF
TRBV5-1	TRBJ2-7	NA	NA	TGCGCCAGCAGCGAAGGGGGATCCTACGAGCAGTACTTC	CASSEGGSYEQYF
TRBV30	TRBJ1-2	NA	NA	TGTGCCTGGAGTGTGAGGGATTATGGCTACACCTTC	CAWSVRDYGYTF
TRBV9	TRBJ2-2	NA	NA	TGTGCCAGCAGCGTAACCGGGACCGCCCGTTTCGGGGAGCTGTTTTTT	CASSVTGTARFGELFF
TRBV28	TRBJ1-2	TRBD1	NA	TGTGCCAGCAATCAACACGGGACAGGAGGTTATGGCTACACCTTC	CASNQHGTGGYGYTF
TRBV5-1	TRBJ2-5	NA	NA	TGCGCCAGCAGCTTGGCCGTTAGTGGGGTACGAGAGACCCAGTACTTC	CASSLAVSGVRETQYF
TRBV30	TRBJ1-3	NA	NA	TGTGCCTGGAGTCCCGGCAGAGTCTCTGGAAACACCATATATTTT	CAWSPGRVSGNTIYF
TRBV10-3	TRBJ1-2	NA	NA	TGTGCCATGAAGGAAATAGTAGGGGAAGACTATGGCTACACCTTC	CAMKEIVGEDYGYTF
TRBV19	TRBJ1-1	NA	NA	TGTGCCAGTAGTGCCACAGTGAACACTGAAGCTTTCTTT	CASSATVNTEAFF
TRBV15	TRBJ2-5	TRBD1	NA	TGTGCCACCAGCAAGGACAGGGGGCTGGGTGAGACCCAGTACTTC	CATSKDRGLGETQYF
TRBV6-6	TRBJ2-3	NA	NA	TGTGCCAGCAGGAAGACAATGGACACAGATACGCAGTATTTT	CASRKTMDTDTQYF
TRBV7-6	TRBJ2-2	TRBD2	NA	TGTGCCAGCAGCTTAGGAGGTAGCGGGGGAGCAACCGGGGAGCTGTTTTTT	CASSLGGSGGATGELFF